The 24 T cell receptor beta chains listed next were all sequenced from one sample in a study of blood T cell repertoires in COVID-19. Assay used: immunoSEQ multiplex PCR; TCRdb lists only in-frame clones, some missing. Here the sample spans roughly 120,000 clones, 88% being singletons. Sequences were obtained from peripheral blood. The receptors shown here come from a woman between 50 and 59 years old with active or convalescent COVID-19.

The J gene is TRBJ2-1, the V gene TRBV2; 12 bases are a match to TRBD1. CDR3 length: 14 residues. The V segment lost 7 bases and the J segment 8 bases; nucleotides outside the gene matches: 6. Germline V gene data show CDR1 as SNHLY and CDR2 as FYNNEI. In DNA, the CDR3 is TGTGCCAGCACAAGGGACAGGGGGCTTCATGAGCAGTTCTTC. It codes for CASTRDRGLHEQFF.

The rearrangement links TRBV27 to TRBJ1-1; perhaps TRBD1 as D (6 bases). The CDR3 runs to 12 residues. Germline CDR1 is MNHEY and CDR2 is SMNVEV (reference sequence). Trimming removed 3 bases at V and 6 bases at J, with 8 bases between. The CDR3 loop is CASSFRGAEAFF. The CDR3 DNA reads TGTGCCAGCAGTTTCAGGGGCGCTGAAGCTTTCTTT.

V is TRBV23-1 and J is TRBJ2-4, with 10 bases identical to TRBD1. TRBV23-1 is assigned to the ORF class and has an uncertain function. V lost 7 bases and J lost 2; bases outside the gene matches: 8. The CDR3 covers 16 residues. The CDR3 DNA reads TGCGCCAGCATAAATGGACAGGGGGTCCCCAAAAACATTCAGTACTTC. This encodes CASINGQGVPKNIQYF.

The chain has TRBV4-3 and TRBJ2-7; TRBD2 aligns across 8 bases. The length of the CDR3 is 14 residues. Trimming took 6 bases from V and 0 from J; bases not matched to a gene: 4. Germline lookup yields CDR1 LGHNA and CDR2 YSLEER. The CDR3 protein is CASSRSGSSYEQYF. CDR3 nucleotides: TGCGCCAGCAGTCGGAGCGGGAGCTCCTACGAGCAGTACTTC.

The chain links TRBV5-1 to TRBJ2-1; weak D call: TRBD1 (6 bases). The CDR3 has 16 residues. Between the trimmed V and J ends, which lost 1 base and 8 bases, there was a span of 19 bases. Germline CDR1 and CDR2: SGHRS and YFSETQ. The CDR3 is CASSLSGQWGLDEQFF. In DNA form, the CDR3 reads TGCGCCAGCAGCTTGAGTGGACAGTGGGGGTTGGATGAGCAGTTCTTC.

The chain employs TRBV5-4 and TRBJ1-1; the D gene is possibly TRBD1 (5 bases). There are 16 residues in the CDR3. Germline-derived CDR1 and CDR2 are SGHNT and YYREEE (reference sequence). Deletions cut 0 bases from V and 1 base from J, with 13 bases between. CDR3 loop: CASSLASGGGNTEAFF. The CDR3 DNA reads TGTGCCAGCAGCTTGGCATCGGGCGGGGGGAACACTGAAGCTTTCTTT.

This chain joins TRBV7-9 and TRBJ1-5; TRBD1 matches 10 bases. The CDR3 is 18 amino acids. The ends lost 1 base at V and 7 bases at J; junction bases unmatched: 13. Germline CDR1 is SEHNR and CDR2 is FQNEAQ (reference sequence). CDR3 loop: CASSLVVTGGWSSQPQHF. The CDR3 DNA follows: TGTGCCAGCAGCTTAGTTGTGACAGGGGGCTGGAGCAGCCAGCCCCAGCATTTT.

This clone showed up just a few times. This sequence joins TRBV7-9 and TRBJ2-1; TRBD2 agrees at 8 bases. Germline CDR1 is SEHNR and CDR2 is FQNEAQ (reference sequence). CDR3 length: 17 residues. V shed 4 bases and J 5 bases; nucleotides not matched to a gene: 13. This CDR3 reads CASSSSLGGGRDNEQFF. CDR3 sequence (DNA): TGTGCCAGCAGCTCTTCCCTTGGCGGGGGGAGGGACAATGAGCAGTTCTTC.

The CDR3 DNA is TGTGCCAGCAGCTTGGGCAGGGAAGGTCAGCCCCAGCATTTT. Its protein product is CASSLGREGQPQHF. V and J are TRBV5-6 and TRBJ1-5; TRBD1 might be the D (5 bases). Germline V lookup: CDR1 SGHDT, CDR2 YYEEEE. V shed 0 bases and J shed 6 bases, with 10 bases lying between them. The CDR3 length is 14 residues.

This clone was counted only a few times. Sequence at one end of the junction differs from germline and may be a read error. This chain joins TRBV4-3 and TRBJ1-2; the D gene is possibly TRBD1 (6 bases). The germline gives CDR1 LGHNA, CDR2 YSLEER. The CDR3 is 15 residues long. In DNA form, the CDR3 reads TGCGCCAGCAGTCAAGGGACATCGTCGGGCTATGGCTACACCTTC. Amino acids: CASSQGTSSGYGYTF.

This CDR3 is CASSLASDTIYF. The CDR3 DNA reads TGTGCCAGCAGCTTAGCGTCGGACACCATATATTTT. This sequence joins TRBV7-9 and TRBJ1-3; D unclear. CDR1 is SEHNR, CDR2 FQNEAQ, per germline (reference sequence). V was shortened by 0 bases and J by 8 bases, with 5 bases between the two germline ends. The CDR3 extends over 12 amino acids.

The CDR3 protein is CASSPQPPSSYNEQFF. CDR3 bases: TGTGCCAGCAGCCCACAGCCACCTTCCTCCTACAATGAGCAGTTCTTC. This chain joins TRBV11-3 and TRBJ2-1, with D uncertain. The V gene's germline CDR1 is SGHNT and CDR2 YENEEA. CDR3 length: 16 residues. Trimming shortened V by 5 bases and J by 0 bases, and 14 bases separated the two germline ends.

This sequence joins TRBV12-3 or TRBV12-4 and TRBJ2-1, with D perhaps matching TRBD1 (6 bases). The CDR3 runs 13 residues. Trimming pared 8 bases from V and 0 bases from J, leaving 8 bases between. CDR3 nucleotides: TGTGCCAGCGGGGACAACTCCTACAATGAGCAGTTCTTC. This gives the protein CASGDNSYNEQFF.

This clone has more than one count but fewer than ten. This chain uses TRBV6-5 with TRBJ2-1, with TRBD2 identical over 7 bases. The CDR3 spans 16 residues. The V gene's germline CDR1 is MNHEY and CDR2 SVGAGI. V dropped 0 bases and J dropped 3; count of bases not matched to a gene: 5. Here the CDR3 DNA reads TGTGCCAGCAGTTACTCAGGGCGGGAGCTCTACAATGAGCAGTTCTTC. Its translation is CASSYSGRELYNEQFF.

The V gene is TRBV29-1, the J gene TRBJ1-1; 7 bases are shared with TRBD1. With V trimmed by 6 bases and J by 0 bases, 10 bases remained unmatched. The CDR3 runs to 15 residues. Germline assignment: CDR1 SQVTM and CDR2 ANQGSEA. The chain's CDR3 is CSVAPGQRMNTEAFF. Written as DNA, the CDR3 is TGCAGCGTCGCGCCGGGACAGAGGATGAACACTGAAGCTTTCTTT.

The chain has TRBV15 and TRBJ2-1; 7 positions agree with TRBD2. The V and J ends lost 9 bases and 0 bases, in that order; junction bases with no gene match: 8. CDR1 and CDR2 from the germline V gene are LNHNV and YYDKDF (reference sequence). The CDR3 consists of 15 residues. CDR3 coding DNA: TGTGCCACGGGGCGGGAGAGGTCCTCCTACAATGAGCAGTTCTTC. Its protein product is CATGRERSSYNEQFF.

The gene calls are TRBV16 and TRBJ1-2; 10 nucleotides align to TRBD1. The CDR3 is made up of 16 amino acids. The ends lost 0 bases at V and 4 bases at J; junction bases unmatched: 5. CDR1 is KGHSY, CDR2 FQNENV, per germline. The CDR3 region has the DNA TGTGCCAGCAGCCAATCGGGGACAGGGGTAGGCTATGGCTACACCTTC. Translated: CASSQSGTGVGYGYTF.

The CDR3 nucleotides read TGTGCCAGCAGCTCGGGACTAGCGGCCTACAATGAGCAGTTCTTC. This translates into CASSSGLAAYNEQFF. The chain employs TRBV14 and TRBJ2-1, with TRBD2 matching over 11 bases. Trimming took 5 bases from V and 2 from J; bases not matched to a gene: 2. The V gene's germline CDR1 is SGHDN and CDR2 FVKESK. The CDR3 has 15 amino acids.

DNA of the CDR3: TGTGCCACCAGCAGAGATCGACAGTATGGCTACACCTTC. This encodes CATSRDRQYGYTF. The rearrangement links TRBV15 to TRBJ1-2, with D perhaps TRBD1 (5 bases). The V and J ends lost 0 bases and 5 bases respectively, with 7 bases between them. The V gene's germline CDR1 is LNHNV and CDR2 YYDKDF (reference sequence). The CDR3 is 13 amino acids.

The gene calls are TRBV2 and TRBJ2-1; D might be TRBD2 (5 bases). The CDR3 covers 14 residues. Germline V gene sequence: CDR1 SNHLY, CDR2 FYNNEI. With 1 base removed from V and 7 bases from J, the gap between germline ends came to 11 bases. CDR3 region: CASSEDGGWNEQFF. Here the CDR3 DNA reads TGTGCCAGCAGTGAAGACGGAGGATGGAATGAGCAGTTCTTC.

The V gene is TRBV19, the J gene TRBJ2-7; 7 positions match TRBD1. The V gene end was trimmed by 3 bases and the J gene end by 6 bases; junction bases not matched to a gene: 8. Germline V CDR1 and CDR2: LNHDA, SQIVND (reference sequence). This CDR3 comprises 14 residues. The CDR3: CASSMAGQAGEQYF. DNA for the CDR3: TGTGCCAGTAGTATGGCCGGACAGGCAGGCGAGCAGTACTTC.

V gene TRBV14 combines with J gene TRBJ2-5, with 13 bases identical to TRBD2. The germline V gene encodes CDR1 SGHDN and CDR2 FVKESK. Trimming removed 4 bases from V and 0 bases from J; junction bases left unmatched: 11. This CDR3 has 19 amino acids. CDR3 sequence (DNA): TGTGCCAGCAGCCCCTGGACTAGCGGGAGCTTGAGGTACCAAGAGACCCAGTACTTC. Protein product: CASSPWTSGSLRYQETQYF.

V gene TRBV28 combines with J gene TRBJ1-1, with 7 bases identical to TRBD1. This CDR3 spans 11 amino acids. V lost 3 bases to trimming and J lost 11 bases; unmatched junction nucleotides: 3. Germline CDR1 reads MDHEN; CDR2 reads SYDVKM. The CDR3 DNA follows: TGTGCCAGCAGTTTTCTGACAGGGGCTTTCTTT. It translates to CASSFLTGAFF.

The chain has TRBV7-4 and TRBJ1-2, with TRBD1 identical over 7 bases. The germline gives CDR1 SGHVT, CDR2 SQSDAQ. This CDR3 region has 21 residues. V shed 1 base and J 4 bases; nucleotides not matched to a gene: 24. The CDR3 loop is CASSLVPHRDREFNWSYGYTF. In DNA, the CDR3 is TGTGCCAGCAGCTTAGTACCCCACCGTGACAGGGAATTTAATTGGAGCTATGGCTACACCTTC.